The rows below give T cell receptor beta chains drawn from one sample of a study of blood T cell repertoires in COVID-19. Some clones are missing from TCRdb's copy, which holds only in-frame ones; the method was immunoSEQ multiplex PCR. This table has 150,000 to 200,000 clones, approximately 84% appearing once. The sequenced sample was peripheral blood. Receptor source: a woman of 80 years or more with acute or convalescent COVID-19. Each CDR3 is given with its conserved first and last residue. D genes are given only for firm matches. Expanded clones get a size class; other rows say once, few or many, or leave the size out.

v_gene: TRBV5-6
abundance: once
d_gene: NA
j_gene: TRBJ1-1
CDR3nt: TGTGCCAGCAGCTTGGAAAGGGGGTTAACTGAAGCTTTCTTT
CDR3aa: CASSLERGLTEAFF

v_gene: TRBV2
abundance: NA
d_gene: NA
j_gene: TRBJ1-5
CDR3nt: TGTGCCAGCAGTAATGACAGAAACAATCAGCCCCAGCATTTT
CDR3aa: CASSNDRNNQPQHF

v_gene: TRBV7-2
abundance: NA
d_gene: TRBD1
j_gene: TRBJ2-3
CDR3nt: TGTGCCAGCAGCTTCGACAGGGGTTTGGATACGCAGTATTTT
CDR3aa: CASSFDRGLDTQYF

v_gene: TRBV12-3/TRBV12-4
abundance: NA
d_gene: NA
j_gene: TRBJ2-1
CDR3nt: TGTGCCAGCAGTTTAGACAGCCTGGGGCAGTTCTTC
CDR3aa: CASSLDSLGQFF

v_gene: TRBV5-1
abundance: NA
d_gene: NA
j_gene: TRBJ2-7
CDR3nt: TGCGCCAGCAGCAACCCTTTGGCGGGGAGCTACGAGCAGTACTTC
CDR3aa: CASSNPLAGSYEQYF

v_gene: TRBV20-1
abundance: NA
d_gene: NA
j_gene: TRBJ1-1
CDR3nt: TGCAGTGCTAGTCCTTTGAAAGGGGTAATGATGAACACTGAAGCTTTCTTT
CDR3aa: CSASPLKGVMMNTEAFF

v_gene: TRBV30
abundance: NA
d_gene: NA
j_gene: TRBJ1-3
CDR3nt: TGTGCCTGGAGTGTAAGTCCCAGGTTCTCTGGAAACACCATATATTTT
CDR3aa: CAWSVSPRFSGNTIYF

v_gene: TRBV7-8
abundance: NA
d_gene: NA
j_gene: TRBJ1-1
CDR3nt: TGTGCCAGCAGCTTAGGGGCAACTGAAGCTTTCTTT
CDR3aa: CASSLGATEAFF

v_gene: TRBV10-3
abundance: NA
d_gene: TRBD2
j_gene: TRBJ2-3
CDR3nt: TGTGCCATCAGTGCTGGGACTAGCGGGAGCCCCCCAGATACGCAGTATTTT
CDR3aa: CAISAGTSGSPPDTQYF

v_gene: TRBV7-2
abundance: NA
d_gene: NA
j_gene: TRBJ1-1
CDR3nt: TGTGCCAGCAGCTTAGTGGCGAACACTGAAGCTTTCTTT
CDR3aa: CASSLVANTEAFF

v_gene: TRBV5-5
abundance: NA
d_gene: NA
j_gene: TRBJ2-4
CDR3nt: TGTGCCAGCAGCTTGGGGTCCGGGAGCCTAGGGGCCATTCAGTACTTC
CDR3aa: CASSLGSGSLGAIQYF

v_gene: TRBV12-3/TRBV12-4
abundance: NA
d_gene: NA
j_gene: TRBJ2-5
CDR3nt: TGTGCCAGCAGTTTTTACTGGGAGACCCAGTACTTC
CDR3aa: CASSFYWETQYF

v_gene: TRBV6-1
abundance: NA
d_gene: TRBD2
j_gene: TRBJ2-1
CDR3nt: TGTGCCAGCAGTGGGGCTAGCGGGAGGGCCCGTTACAATGAGCAGTTCTTC
CDR3aa: CASSGASGRARYNEQFF

v_gene: TRBV12-5
abundance: NA
d_gene: NA
j_gene: TRBJ1-5
CDR3nt: TGTGCTAGTGGTTTGGGCGGGGGAGGGCAGCCCCAGCATTTT
CDR3aa: CASGLGGGGQPQHF

v_gene: TRBV30
abundance: NA
d_gene: TRBD2
j_gene: TRBJ2-7
CDR3nt: TGTGCCTGGAGTGTATCTGCGGGAGTCGAGCAGTACTTC
CDR3aa: CAWSVSAGVEQYF

v_gene: TRBV5-4
abundance: once
d_gene: NA
j_gene: TRBJ2-5
CDR3nt: TGTGCCAGCAGTGGGGGGGGCTCCCAAGAGACCCAGTACTTC
CDR3aa: CASSGGGSQETQYF

v_gene: TRBV19
abundance: NA
d_gene: NA
j_gene: TRBJ1-1
CDR3nt: TGTGCCAGTAAAAACAGGGTACGGGCGGACACTGAAGCTTTCTTT
CDR3aa: CASKNRVRADTEAFF

v_gene: TRBV21-1
abundance: NA
d_gene: NA
j_gene: TRBJ2-2
CDR3nt: TGTGCCAGCAGCAAGGGGTCGCACGGGGGAGCTAACACCGGGGAGCTGTTTTTT
CDR3aa: CASSKGSHGGANTGELFF

v_gene: TRBV5-1
abundance: NA
d_gene: TRBD1
j_gene: TRBJ2-7
CDR3nt: TGCGCCAGCAGCGGCCTGACAGGGCCTCGTCTAGACGAGCAGTACTTC
CDR3aa: CASSGLTGPRLDEQYF

v_gene: TRBV19
abundance: NA
d_gene: NA
j_gene: TRBJ1-1
CDR3nt: TGTGCCAGTAGTTCGGCGGGACGTTTGAACACTGAAGCTTTCTTT
CDR3aa: CASSSAGRLNTEAFF

v_gene: TRBV19
abundance: NA
d_gene: NA
j_gene: TRBJ1-1
CDR3nt: TGTGCCAGTAGGCTCGTGGGGGGAAGCACTGAAGCTTTCTTT
CDR3aa: CASRLVGGSTEAFF

v_gene: TRBV27
abundance: NA
d_gene: NA
j_gene: TRBJ2-5
CDR3nt: TGTGCCAGCAGAAAAAACTCGAGGAGACCCGGCGGCGGAGAGACCCAGTACTTC
CDR3aa: CASRKNSRRPGGGETQYF

v_gene: TRBV6-5
abundance: NA
d_gene: NA
j_gene: TRBJ2-7
CDR3nt: TGTGCCAGCAGTCAGGGAGGAAGCTACGAGCAGTACTTC
CDR3aa: CASSQGGSYEQYF

v_gene: TRBV7-8
abundance: NA
d_gene: TRBD2
j_gene: TRBJ2-7
CDR3nt: TGTGCCAGCAGCCCTCGACTAGCGGGAGGAACCTACGAGCAGTACTTC
CDR3aa: CASSPRLAGGTYEQYF

v_gene: TRBV5-1
abundance: NA
d_gene: TRBD2
j_gene: TRBJ2-3
CDR3nt: TGCGCCAGCAGCACGCTGGGTAGCGGGAGTCGCACAGATACGCAGTATTTT
CDR3aa: CASSTLGSGSRTDTQYF

v_gene: TRBV30
abundance: NA
d_gene: NA
j_gene: TRBJ2-1
CDR3nt: TGTGCCTGGAGCCCTTTTCGTTATAATGAGCAGTTCTTC
CDR3aa: CAWSPFRYNEQFF

v_gene: TRBV12-3/TRBV12-4
abundance: NA
d_gene: NA
j_gene: TRBJ2-2
CDR3nt: TGTGCCAGCAGTTTAACCCAGACCGGGGAGCTGTTTTTT
CDR3aa: CASSLTQTGELFF

v_gene: TRBV6-6
abundance: NA
d_gene: NA
j_gene: TRBJ1-3
CDR3nt: TGTGCCAGCAGCACGGGTGGCAGCCCCTCTGGAAACACCATATATTTT
CDR3aa: CASSTGGSPSGNTIYF

v_gene: TRBV4-1
abundance: NA
d_gene: TRBD2
j_gene: TRBJ2-2
CDR3nt: TGCGCCAGCAGCTACAGGACTAGCGGGAGCGAGGGGGAGCTGTTTTTT
CDR3aa: CASSYRTSGSEGELFF